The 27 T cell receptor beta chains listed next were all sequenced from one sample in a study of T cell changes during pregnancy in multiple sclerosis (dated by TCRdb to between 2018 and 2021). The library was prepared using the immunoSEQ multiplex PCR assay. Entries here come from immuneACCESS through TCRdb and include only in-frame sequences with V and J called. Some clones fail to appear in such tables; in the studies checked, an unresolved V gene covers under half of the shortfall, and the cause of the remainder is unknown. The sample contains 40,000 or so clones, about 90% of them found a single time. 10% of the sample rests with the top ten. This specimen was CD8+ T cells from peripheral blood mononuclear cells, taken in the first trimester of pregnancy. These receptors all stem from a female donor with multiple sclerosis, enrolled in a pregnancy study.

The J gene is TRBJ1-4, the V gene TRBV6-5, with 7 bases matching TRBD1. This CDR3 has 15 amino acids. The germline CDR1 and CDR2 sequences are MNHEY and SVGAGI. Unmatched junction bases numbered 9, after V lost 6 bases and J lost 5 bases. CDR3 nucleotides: TGTGCCAGCAGCTTACAGGGGCGATTGAATGAAAAACTGTTTTTT. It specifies CASSLQGRLNEKLFF.

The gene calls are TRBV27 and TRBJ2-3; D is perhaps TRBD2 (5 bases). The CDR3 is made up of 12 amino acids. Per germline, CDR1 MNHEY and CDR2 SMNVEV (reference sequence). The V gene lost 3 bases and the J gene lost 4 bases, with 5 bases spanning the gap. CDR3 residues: CASSLRADTQYF. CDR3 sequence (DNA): TGTGCCAGCAGTTTGAGGGCAGATACGCAGTATTTT.

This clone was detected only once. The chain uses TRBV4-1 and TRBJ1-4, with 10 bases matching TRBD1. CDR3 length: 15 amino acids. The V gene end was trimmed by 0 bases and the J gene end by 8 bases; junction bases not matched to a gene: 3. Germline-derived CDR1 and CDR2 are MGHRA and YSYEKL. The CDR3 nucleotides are TGCGCCAGCAGCCAAGACTGGACAGGGGGGGAAAAACTGTTTTTT. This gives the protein CASSQDWTGGEKLFF.

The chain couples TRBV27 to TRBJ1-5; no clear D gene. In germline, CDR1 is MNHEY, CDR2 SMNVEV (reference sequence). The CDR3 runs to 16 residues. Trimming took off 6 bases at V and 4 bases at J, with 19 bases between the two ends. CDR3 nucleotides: TGTGCCAGCAGCCACTCCAGGTCCGGCGGGAATCAGCCCCAGCATTTT. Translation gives CASSHSRSGGNQPQHF.

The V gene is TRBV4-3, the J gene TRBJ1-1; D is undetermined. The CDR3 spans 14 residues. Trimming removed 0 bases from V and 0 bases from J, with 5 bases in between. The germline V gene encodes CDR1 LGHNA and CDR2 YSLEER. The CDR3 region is CASSQDSVNTEAFF. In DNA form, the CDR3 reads TGCGCCAGCAGCCAAGATTCCGTGAACACTGAAGCTTTCTTT.

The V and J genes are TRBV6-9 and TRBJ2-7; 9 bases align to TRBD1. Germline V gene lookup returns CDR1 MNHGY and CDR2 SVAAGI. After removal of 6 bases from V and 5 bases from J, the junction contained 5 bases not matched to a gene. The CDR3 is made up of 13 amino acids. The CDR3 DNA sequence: TGTGCCAGCAGGGGCAGGACAGGGGACGAGCAGTACTTC. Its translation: CASRGRTGDEQYF.

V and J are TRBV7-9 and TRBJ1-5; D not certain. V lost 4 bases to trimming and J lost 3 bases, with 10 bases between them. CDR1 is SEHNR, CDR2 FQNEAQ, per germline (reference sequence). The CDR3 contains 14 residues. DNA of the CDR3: TGTGCCAGCAGCTCATCGGTATACAATCAGCCCCAGCATTTT. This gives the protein CASSSSVYNQPQHF.

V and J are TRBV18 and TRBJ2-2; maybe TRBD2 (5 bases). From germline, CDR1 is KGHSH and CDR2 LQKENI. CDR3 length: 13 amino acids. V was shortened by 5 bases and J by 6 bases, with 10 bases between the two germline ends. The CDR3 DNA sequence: TGTGCCAGCTCAGACGAGGGTCCCGGGGAGCTGTTTTTT. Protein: CASSDEGPGELFF.

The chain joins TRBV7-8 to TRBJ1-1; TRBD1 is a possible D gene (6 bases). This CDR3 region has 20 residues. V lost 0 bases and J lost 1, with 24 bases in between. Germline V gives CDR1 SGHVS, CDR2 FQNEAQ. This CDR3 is CASSLALHAGAPVSNTEAFF. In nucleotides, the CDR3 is TGTGCCAGCAGCTTAGCCCTCCATGCAGGGGCACCGGTTTCGAACACTGAAGCTTTCTTT.

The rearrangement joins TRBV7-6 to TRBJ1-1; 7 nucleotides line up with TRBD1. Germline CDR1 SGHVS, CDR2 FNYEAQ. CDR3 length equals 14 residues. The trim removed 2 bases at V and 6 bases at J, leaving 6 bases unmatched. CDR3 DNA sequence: TGTGCCAGCAGCTTACACAGGGGTGGGCCTGAAGCTTTCTTT. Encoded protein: CASSLHRGGPEAFF.

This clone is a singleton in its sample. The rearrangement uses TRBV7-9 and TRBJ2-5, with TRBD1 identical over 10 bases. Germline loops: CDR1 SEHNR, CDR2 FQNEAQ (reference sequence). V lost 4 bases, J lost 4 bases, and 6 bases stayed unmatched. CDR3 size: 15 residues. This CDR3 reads CASSSLGQGRETQYF. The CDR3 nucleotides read TGTGCCAGCAGCTCCCTGGGACAGGGGCGAGAGACCCAGTACTTC.

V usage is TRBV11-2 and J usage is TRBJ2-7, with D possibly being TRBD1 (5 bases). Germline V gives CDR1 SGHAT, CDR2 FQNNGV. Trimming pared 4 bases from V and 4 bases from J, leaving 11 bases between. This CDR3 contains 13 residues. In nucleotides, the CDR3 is TGTGCCAGCAGCTCCCCGGCAGGGTACGAGCAGTACTTC. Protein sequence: CASSSPAGYEQYF.

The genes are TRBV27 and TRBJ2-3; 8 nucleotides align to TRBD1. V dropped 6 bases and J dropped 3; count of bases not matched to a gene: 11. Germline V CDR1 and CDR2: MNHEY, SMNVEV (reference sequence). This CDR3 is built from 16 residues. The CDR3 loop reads CASRTGQGLGTDTQYF. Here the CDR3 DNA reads TGTGCCAGCAGGACCGGACAGGGTTTGGGGACAGATACGCAGTATTTT.

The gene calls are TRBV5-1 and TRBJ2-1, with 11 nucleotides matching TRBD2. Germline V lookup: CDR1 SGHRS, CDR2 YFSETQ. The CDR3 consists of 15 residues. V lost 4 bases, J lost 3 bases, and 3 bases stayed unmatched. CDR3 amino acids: CASSTSGSGYNEQFF. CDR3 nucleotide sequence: TGCGCCAGCAGCACTAGCGGGAGCGGCTACAATGAGCAGTTCTTC.

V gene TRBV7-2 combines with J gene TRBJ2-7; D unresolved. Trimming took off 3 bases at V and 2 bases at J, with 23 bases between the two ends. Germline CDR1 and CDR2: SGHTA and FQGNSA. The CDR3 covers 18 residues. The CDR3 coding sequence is TGTGCCAGCAGCTTGTCCTTCCCACAGTCCCTGGCCCCCTACGAGCAGTACTTC. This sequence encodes CASSLSFPQSLAPYEQYF.

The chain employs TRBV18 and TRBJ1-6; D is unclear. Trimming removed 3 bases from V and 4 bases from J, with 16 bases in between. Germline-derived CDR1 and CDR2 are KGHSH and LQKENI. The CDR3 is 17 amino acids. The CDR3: CASSPENPYTYNSPLHF. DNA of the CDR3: TGTGCCAGCTCACCGGAGAATCCCTATACTTATAATTCACCCCTCCACTTT.

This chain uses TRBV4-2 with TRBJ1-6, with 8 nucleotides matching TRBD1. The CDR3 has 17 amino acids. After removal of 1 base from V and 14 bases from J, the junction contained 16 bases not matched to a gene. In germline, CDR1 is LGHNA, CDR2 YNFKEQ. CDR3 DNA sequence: TGTGCCAGCAGCCAAGGCGCCGGGGGGACAGGCTATGAAACCCTCCACTTT. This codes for CASSQGAGGTGYETLHF.

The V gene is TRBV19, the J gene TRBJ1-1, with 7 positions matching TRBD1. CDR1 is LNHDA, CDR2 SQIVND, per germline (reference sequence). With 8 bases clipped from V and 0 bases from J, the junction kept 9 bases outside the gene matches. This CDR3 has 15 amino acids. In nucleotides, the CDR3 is TGTGCCAGTGATTCGGGACAGAAGATGAACACTGAAGCTTTCTTT. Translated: CASDSGQKMNTEAFF.

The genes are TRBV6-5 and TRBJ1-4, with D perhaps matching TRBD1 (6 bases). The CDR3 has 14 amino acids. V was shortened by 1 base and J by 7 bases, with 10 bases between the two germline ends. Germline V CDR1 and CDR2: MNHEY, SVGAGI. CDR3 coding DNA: TGTGCCAGCAGTTACTACAGGGCATCTGAAAAACTGTTTTTT. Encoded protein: CASSYYRASEKLFF.

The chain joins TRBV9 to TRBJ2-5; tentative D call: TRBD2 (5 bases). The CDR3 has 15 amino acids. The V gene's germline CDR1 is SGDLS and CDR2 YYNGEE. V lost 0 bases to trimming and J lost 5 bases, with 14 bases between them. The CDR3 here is CASSVDGSVRETQYF. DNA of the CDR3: TGTGCCAGCAGCGTAGATGGTAGCGTAAGGGAGACCCAGTACTTC.

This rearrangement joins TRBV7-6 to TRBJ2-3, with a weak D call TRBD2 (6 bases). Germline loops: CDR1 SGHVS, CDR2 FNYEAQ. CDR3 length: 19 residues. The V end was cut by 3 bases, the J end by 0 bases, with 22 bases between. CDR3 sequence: CASSFPSTVAVSSTDTQYF. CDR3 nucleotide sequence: TGTGCCAGCAGCTTCCCATCCACCGTAGCGGTTTCTAGCACAGATACGCAGTATTTT.

CDR3 sequence reads: CASAPAGGSSYEQYF. The DNA for the CDR3 is TGTGCCAGCGCACCGGCCGGGGGTAGCTCCTACGAGCAGTACTTC. V gene TRBV7-2 combines with J gene TRBJ2-7; a possible D gene is TRBD2 (6 bases). CDR1 SGHTA and CDR2 FQGNSA come from the germline V gene. The V end was cut by 8 bases, the J end by 0 bases, with 17 bases between. The CDR3 length is 15 residues.

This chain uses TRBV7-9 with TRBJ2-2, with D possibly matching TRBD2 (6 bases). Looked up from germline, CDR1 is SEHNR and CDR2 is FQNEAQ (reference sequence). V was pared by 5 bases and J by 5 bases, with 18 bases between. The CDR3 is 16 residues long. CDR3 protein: CASSPSSTGVTGELFF. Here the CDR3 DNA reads TGTGCCAGCAGCCCCTCGTCAACGGGGGTGACCGGGGAGCTGTTTTTT.

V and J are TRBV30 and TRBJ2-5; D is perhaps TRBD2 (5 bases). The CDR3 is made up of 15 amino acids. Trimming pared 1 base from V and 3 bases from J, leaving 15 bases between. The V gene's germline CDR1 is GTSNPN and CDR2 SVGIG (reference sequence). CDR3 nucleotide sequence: TGTGCCTGGAGTGCCATTCGCGGGTTTAAAGAGACCCAGTACTTC. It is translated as CAWSAIRGFKETQYF.

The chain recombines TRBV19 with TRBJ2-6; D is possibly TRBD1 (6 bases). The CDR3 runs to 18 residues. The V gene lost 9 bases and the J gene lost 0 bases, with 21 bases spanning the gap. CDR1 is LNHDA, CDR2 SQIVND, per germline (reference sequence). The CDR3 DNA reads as TGTGCCAGCAGGGGTACTGACATTAAGAGCTCTGGGGCCAACGTCCTGACTTTC. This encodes CASRGTDIKSSGANVLTF.

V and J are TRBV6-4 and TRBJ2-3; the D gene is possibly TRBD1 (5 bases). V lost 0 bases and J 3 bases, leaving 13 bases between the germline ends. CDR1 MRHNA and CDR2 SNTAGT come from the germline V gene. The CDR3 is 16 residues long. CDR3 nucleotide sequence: TGTGCCAGCAGTGACTCTGTGCAGGGTGGGACAGATACGCAGTATTTT. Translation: CASSDSVQGGTDTQYF.

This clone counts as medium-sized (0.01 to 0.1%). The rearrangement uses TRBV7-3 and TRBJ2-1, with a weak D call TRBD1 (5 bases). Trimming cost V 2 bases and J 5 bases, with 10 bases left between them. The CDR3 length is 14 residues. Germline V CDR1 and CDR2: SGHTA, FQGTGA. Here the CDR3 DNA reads TGTGCCAGCAGCTTACATCAGGGTAACAATGAGCAGTTCTTC. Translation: CASSLHQGNNEQFF.